What follows describes a single T cell receptor beta chain. The data were obtained in a study of blood T cell repertoires in COVID-19. Study-level information: Samples came from the United States, Italy and Spain, spanning acute and convalescent COVID-19.

Data came from immunoSEQ multiplex PCR; TCRdb stores just in-frame clones and leaves some out. The sample yields under 150,000 clones, 80% seen once. The receptor's source is a woman aged 45-60 years with acute or convalescent COVID-19. Specimen: peripheral blood.

CDR3 nucleotides: TGTGCCAGCAGCTACAAAGGGACAGGGAACACTGAAGCTTTCTTT. It encodes CASSYKGTGNTEAFF. The chain joins TRBV7-2 to TRBJ1-1; 8 bases match TRBD1. This CDR3 is built from 15 residues. V was clipped by 4 bases and J by 1 base; unmatched bases: 5. Per the germline V gene, CDR1 is SGHTA and CDR2 is FQGNSA. The variable domain in full, with the rest retrieved from reference TRBV7-2 and TRBJ1-1, is GAGVSQSPSNKVTEKGKDVELRCDPISGHTALYWYRQSLGQGLEFLIYFQGNSAPDKSGLPSDRFSAERTGGSVSTLTIQRTQQEDSAVYLCASSYKGTGNTEAFFGQGTRLTVV.